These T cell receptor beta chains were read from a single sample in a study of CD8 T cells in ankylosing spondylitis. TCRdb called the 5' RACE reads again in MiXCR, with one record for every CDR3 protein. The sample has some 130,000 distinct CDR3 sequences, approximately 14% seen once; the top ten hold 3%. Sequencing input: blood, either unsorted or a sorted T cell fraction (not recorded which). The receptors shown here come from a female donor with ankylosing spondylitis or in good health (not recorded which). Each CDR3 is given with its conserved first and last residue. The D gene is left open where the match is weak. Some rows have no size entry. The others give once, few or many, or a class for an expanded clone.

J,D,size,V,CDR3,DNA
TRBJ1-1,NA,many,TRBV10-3,CAISTPQMNTEAFF,TGTGCCATCAGTACCCCTCAGATGAACACTGAAGCTTTCTTT
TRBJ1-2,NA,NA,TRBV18,CASSPLTTKAGYTF,TGTGCCAGCTCACCACTTACGACAAAGGCGGGCTACACCTTC
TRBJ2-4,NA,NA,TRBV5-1,CATDGPLAKNIQYF,TGCGCCACCGACGGGCCATTAGCCAAAAACATTCAGTACTTC
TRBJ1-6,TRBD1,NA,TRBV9,CASSARPGQDIYNSPLHF,TGTGCCAGCAGCGCCCGACCGGGACAGGATATTTATAATTCACCCCTCCACTTT
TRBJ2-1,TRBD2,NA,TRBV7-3,CASSLTGGGPWFF,TGTGCCAGCAGCTTAACGGGCGGGGGGCCGTGGTTCTTC
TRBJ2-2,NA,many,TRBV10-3,CAISPGTGELFF,TGTGCCATCAGCCCCGGCACCGGGGAGCTGTTTTTT
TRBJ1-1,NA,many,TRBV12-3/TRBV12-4,CASHGGAGNTEAFF,TGTGCCAGCCATGGCGGGGCGGGGAACACTGAAGCTTTCTTT
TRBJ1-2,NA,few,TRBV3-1,CASSQNYGYTF,TGTGCCAGCAGCCAAAACTATGGCTACACCTTC
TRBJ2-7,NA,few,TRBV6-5,CASGRAEYEQYF,TGTGCCAGCGGCAGGGCCGAATACGAGCAGTACTTC
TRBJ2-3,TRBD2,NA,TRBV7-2,CASSLRLAGPTDTQYF,TGTGCCAGCAGCTTGAGACTAGCGGGGCCCACAGATACGCAGTATTTT
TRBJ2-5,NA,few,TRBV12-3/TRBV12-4,CASSTRTRAQETQYF,TGTGCCAGCAGTACACGCACCAGGGCGCAAGAGACCCAGTACTTC
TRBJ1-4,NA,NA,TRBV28,CASSFISDGPRGEKLFF,TGTGCCAGCAGTTTTATCTCCGACGGACCTAGGGGTGAAAAACTGTTTTTT
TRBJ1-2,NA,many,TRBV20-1,CSARAAGRGGYTF,TGCAGTGCTAGGGCCGCTGGAAGAGGGGGCTACACCTTC
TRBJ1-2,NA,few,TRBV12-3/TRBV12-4,CASSFFIGPGYTF,TGTGCCAGCAGTTTCTTTATAGGTCCGGGCTACACCTTC
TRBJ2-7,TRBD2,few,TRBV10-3,CAISGTSGASYEQYF,TGTGCCATCAGTGGGACTAGCGGGGCCTCCTACGAGCAGTACTTC
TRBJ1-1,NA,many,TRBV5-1,CASSLGAQNRGEAFF,TGCGCCAGCAGCTTGGGCGCCCAGAACCGGGGTGAAGCTTTCTTT
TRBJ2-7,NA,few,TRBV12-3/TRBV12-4,CASSPRLVSSEQYF,TGTGCCAGCAGTCCCCGGCTAGTCTCTTCCGAGCAGTACTTC